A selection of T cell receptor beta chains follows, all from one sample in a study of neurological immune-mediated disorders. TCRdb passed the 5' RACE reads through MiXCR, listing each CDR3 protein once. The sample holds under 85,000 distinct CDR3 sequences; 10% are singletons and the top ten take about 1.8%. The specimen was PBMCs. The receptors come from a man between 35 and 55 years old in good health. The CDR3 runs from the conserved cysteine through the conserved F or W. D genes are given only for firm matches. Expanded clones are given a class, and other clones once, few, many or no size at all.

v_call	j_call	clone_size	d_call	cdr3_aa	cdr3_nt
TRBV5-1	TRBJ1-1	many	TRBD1	CASSLTRTGTEAFF	TGCGCCAGCAGCCTAACCAGGACAGGGACTGAAGCTTTCTTT
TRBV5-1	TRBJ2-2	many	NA	CASSFGAGRTGELFF	TGCGCCAGCAGCTTTGGGGCAGGGAGGACCGGGGAGCTGTTTTTT
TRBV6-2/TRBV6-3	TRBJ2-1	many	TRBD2	CASSYSPSGIEQFF	TGTGCCAGCAGTTATTCCCCTAGCGGTATTGAGCAGTTCTTC
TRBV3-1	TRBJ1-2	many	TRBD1	CASSQGQGVLAGYTF	TGTGCCAGCAGCCAAGGACAGGGGGTGCTCGCTGGCTACACCTTC
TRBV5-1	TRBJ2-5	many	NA	CASSPPGLAETQYF	TGCGCCAGCAGCCCCCCAGGGCTCGCCGAGACCCAGTACTTC
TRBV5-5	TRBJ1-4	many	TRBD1	CASSLGGQGAIEKLFF	TGTGCCAGCAGCTTGGGAGGACAGGGGGCAATTGAAAAACTGTTTTTT
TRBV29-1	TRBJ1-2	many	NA	CSVEDIRGAYAANTF	TGCAGCGTTGAAGACATCAGGGGCGCATACGCGGCGAACACCTTC
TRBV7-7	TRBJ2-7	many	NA	CASSLGPAGDSYEQYF	TGTGCTAGCAGCTTAGGGCCGGCTGGGGACTCCTACGAGCAGTACTTC
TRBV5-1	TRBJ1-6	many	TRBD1	CASSLTGNDSPLHF	TGCGCCAGCAGCCTGACAGGGAACGATTCACCCCTCCACTTT
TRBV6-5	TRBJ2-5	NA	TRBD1	CASSYLSRRGPRYIETQYF	TGTGCCAGCAGTTATCTATCCCGAAGGGGGCCCAGGTATATAGAGACCCAGTACTTC